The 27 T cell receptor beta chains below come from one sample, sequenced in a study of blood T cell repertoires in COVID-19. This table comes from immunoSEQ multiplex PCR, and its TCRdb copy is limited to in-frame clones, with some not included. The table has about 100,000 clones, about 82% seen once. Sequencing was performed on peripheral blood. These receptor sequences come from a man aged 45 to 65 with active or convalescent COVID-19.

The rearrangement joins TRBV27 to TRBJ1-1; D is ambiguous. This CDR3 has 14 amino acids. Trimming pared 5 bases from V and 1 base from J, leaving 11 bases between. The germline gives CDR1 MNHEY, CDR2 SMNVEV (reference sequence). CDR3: CASSTHPGNTEAFF. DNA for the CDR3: TGTGCCAGCAGTACCCACCCCGGGAACACTGAAGCTTTCTTT.

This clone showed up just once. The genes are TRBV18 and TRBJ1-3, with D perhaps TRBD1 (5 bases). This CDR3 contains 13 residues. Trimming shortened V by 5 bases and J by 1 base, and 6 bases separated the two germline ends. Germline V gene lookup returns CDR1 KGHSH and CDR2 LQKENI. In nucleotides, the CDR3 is TGTGCCAGCTCAGCAGGGTCTGGAAACACCATATATTTT. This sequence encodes CASSAGSGNTIYF.

CDR3: CASSFLQGGGEKLFF. The CDR3 DNA reads as TGTGCCAGCAGTTTCCTACAGGGCGGCGGTGAAAAACTGTTTTTT. The chain uses TRBV28 and TRBJ1-4; perhaps TRBD1 as D (6 bases). Germline assignment: CDR1 MDHEN and CDR2 SYDVKM. CDR3 length: 15 residues. Deletions cut 3 bases from V and 7 bases from J, with 15 bases between.

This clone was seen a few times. The CDR3 protein is CASSATGGRNTEAFF. In DNA, the CDR3 is TGTGCCAGCAGTGCTACAGGGGGTCGGAACACTGAAGCTTTCTTT. This rearrangement joins TRBV25-1 to TRBJ1-1; 8 positions agree with TRBD1. V lost 4 bases, J lost 1 base, and 5 bases stayed unmatched. This CDR3 spans 15 amino acids. CDR1 is MGHDK, CDR2 SYGVNS, per germline.

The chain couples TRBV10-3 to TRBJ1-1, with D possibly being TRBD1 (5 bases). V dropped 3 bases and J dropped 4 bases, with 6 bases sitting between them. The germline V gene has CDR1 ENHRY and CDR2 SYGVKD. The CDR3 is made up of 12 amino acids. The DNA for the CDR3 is TGTGCCATCAGTGATGGGGCCACTGAAGCTTTCTTT. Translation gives CAISDGATEAFF.

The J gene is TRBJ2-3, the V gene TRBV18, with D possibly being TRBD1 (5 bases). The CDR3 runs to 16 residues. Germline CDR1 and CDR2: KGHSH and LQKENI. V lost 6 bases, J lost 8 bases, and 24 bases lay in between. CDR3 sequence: CASSPRNTGRRSTQYF. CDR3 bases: TGTGCCAGCTCTCCAAGGAACACAGGCCGCCGGTCTACGCAGTATTTT.

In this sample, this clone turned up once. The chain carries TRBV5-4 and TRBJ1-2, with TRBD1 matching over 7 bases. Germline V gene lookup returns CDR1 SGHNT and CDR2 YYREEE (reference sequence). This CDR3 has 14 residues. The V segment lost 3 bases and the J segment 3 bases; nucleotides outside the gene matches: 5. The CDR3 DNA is TGTGCCAGCAGCTCGACAGGGCTGGACTATGGCTACACCTTC. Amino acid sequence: CASSSTGLDYGYTF.

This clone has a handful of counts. The CDR3 sequence: CASSPRDSPGGAFF. CDR3 in DNA: TGTGCCAGCAGCCCCCGGGACAGTCCAGGTGGAGCTTTCTTT. The chain joins TRBV5-4 to TRBJ1-1, with 7 bases aligning to TRBD1. Looked up from germline, CDR1 is SGHNT and CDR2 is YYREEE (reference sequence). V was pared by 4 bases and J by 10 bases, with 13 bases of the junction left unmatched. This CDR3 has 14 residues.

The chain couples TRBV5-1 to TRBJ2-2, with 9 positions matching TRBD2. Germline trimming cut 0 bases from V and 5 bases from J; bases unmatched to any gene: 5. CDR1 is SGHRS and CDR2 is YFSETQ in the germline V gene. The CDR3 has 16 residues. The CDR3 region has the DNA TGCGCCAGCAGCTTGGATGCGGGAGGGGTGACCGGGGAGCTGTTTTTT. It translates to CASSLDAGGVTGELFF.

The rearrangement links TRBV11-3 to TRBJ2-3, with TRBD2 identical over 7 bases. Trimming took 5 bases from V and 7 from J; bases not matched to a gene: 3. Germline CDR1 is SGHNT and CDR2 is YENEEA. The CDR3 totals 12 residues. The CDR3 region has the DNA TGTGCCAGCAGCCCGGGGGGAAATACGCAGTATTTT. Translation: CASSPGGNTQYF.

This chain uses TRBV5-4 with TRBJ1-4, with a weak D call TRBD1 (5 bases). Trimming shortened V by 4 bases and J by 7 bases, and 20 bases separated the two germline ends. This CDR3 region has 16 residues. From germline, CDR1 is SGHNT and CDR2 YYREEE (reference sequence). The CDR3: CASSQAAGGLTEKLFF. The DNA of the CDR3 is TGTGCCAGCAGCCAGGCGGCGGGGGGGTTGACTGAAAAACTGTTTTTT.

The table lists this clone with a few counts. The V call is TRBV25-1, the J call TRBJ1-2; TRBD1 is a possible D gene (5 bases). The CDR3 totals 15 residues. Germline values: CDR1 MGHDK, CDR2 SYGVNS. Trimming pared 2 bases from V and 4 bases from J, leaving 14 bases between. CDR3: CASSEPQVGVYGYTF. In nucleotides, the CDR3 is TGTGCCAGCAGTGAACCCCAGGTAGGGGTCTATGGCTACACCTTC.

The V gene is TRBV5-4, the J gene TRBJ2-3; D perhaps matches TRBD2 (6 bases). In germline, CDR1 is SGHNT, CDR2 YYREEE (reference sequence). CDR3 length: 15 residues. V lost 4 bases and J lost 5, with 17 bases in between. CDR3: CASSPLSGAIDTQYF. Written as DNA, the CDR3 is TGTGCCAGCAGCCCCCTGTCGGGAGCTATAGATACGCAGTATTTT.

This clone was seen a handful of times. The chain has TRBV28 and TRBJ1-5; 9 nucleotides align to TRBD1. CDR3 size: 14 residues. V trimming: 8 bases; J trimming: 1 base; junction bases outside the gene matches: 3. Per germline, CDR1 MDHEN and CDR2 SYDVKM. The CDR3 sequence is CASWDRVSNQPQHF. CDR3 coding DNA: TGTGCCAGCTGGGACAGGGTGAGCAATCAGCCCCAGCATTTT. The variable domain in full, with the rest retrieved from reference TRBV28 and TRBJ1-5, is DVKVTQSSRYLVKRTGEKVFLECVQDMDHENMFWYRQDPGLGLRLIYFSYDVKMKEKGDIPEGYSVSREKKERFSLILESASTNQTSMYLCASWDRVSNQPQHFGDGTRLSIL.

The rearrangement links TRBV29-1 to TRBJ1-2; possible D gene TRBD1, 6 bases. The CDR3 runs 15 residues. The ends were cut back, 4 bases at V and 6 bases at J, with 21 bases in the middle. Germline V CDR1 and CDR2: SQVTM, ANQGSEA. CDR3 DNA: TGCAGCGTTGGGGGGATACAGGGAATGAGTGATGGCTACACCTTC. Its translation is CSVGGIQGMSDGYTF.

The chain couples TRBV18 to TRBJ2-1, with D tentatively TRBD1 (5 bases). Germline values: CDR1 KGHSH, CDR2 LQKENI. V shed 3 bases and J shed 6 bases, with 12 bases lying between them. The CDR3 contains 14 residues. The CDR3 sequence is CASSPDTNSNEQFF. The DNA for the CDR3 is TGTGCCAGCTCACCGGACACTAATTCCAATGAGCAGTTCTTC.

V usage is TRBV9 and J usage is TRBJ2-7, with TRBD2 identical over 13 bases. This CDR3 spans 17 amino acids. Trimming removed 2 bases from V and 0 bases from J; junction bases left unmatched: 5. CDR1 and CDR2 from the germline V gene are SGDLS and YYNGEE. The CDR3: CASSVGLAGSSSYEQYF. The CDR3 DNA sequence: TGTGCCAGCAGCGTGGGACTAGCGGGATCGAGCTCCTACGAGCAGTACTTC. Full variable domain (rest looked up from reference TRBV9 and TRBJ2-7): DSGVTQTPKHLITATGQRVTLRCSPRSGDLSVYWYQQSLDQGLQFLIQYYNGEERAKGNILERFSAQQFPDLHSELNLSSLELGDSALYFCASSVGLAGSSSYEQYFGPGTRLTVT.

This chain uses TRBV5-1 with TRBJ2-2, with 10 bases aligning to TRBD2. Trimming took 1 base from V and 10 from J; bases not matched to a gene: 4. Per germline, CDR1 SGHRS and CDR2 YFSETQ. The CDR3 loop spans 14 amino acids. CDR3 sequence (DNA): TGCGCCAGCAGCTTGTCTAGCGGGAGAACGGAGCTGTTTTTT. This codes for CASSLSSGRTELFF.

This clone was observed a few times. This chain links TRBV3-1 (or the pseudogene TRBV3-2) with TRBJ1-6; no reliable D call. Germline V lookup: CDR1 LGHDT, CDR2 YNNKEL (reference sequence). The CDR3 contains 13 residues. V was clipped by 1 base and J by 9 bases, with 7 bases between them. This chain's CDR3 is CASSQAGISPLHF. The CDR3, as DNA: TGTGCCAGCAGCCAAGCGGGGATTTCACCCCTCCACTTT.

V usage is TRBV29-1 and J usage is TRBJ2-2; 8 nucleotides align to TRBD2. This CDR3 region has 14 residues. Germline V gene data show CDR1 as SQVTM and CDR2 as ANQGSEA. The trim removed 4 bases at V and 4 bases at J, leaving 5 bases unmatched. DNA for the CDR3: TGCAGCGTTGGTCCGGGAGGGCGCACCGGGGAGCTGTTTTTT. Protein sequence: CSVGPGGRTGELFF.

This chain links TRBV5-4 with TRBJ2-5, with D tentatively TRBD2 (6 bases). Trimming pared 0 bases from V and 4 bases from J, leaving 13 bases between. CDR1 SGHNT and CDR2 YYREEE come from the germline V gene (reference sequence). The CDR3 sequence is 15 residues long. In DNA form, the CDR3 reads TGTGCCAGCAGCTTGGGGGACGGGGGTTCAGAGACCCAGTACTTC. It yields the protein CASSLGDGGSETQYF.

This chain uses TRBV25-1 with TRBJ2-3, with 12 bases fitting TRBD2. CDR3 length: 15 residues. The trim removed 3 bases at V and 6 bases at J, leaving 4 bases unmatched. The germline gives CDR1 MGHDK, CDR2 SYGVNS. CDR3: CASSDPTSGSDTQYF. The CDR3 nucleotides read TGTGCCAGCAGTGACCCGACTAGCGGGAGCGATACGCAGTATTTT.

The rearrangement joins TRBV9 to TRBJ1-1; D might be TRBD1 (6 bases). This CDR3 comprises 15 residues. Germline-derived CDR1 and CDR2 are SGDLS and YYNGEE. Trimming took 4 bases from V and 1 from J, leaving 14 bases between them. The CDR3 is CASSPRTASNTEAFF. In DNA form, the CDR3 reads TGTGCCAGCAGCCCCCGGACAGCCTCGAACACTGAAGCTTTCTTT.

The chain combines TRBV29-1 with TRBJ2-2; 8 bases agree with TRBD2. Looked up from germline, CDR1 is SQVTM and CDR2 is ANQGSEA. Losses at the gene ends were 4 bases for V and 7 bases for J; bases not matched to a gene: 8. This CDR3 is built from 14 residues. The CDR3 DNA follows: TGCAGCGTTGCCCCCGGGAGGGCCAACGGGGAGCTGTTTTTT. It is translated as CSVAPGRANGELFF.

In nucleotides, the CDR3 is TGTGCCAGCAGTTTAGGGACATTCTACGAGCAGTACTTC. This encodes CASSLGTFYEQYF. V usage is TRBV28 and J usage is TRBJ2-7, with D perhaps TRBD1 (6 bases). V shed 2 bases and J shed 3 bases, with 8 bases lying between them. In germline, CDR1 is MDHEN, CDR2 SYDVKM. The CDR3 is 13 residues long. Drawing the rest from reference TRBV28 and TRBJ2-7, the complete variable domain is DVKVTQSSRYLVKRTGEKVFLECVQDMDHENMFWYRQDPGLGLRLIYFSYDVKMKEKGDIPEGYSVSREKKERFSLILESASTNQTSMYLCASSLGTFYEQYFGPGTRLTVT.

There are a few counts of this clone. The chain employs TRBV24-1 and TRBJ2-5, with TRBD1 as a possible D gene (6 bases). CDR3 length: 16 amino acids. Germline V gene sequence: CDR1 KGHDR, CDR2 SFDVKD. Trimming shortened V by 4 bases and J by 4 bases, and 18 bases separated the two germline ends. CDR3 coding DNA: TGTGCCACCAGTGACCCTAGTAGGGAGACAGGAGAGACCCAGTACTTC. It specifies CATSDPSRETGETQYF.

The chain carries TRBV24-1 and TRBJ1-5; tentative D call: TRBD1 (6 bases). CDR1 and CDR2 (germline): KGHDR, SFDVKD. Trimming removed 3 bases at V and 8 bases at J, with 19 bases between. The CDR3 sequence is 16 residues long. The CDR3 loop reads CATSDIPGDYFEPQHF. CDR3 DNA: TGTGCCACCAGTGATATCCCAGGGGACTATTTTGAGCCCCAGCATTTT.